What follows are 27 T cell receptor beta chains derived from one specimen sequenced in a study of Ad26.COV2.S vaccination and SARS-CoV-2 variants. As to treatment: approximately 18 received Ad26.COV2.S at low or high dose, single or two shots; about 5 received placebo; per-sample allocation not given. Vaccine and placebo recipients were sampled on day 63 after the first injection. Libraries were prepared by immunoSEQ multiplex PCR; TCRdb keeps only in-frame clonotypes and omits some of them. This sample has around 450,000 clones, with about 88% found just once. The material sequenced was peripheral blood, taken in a trial of Ad26.COV2.S vaccine versus placebo. The receptors shown here come from a person aged 18-60 years who received the Ad26.COV2.S COVID-19 vaccine or a placebo.

This sequence joins TRBV29-1 and TRBJ1-2; no reliable D call. Trimming left V 6 bases short and J 4 bases short, with 9 bases between. The CDR3 is made up of 11 amino acids. Per germline, CDR1 SQVTM and CDR2 ANQGSEA. CDR3 bases: TGCAGCGTCCTAGTAGGCTATGGCTACACCTTC. It encodes CSVLVGYGYTF.

The genes are TRBV2 and TRBJ1-1; TRBD1 matches 7 bases. The CDR3 runs 17 residues. The germline V gene encodes CDR1 SNHLY and CDR2 FYNNEI. Losses at the gene ends were 6 bases for V and 1 base for J; bases not matched to a gene: 14. Here the CDR3 DNA reads TGTGCCAGCAGGAAGACAGGGCGAGGTCATGGGAACACTGAAGCTTTCTTT. Translation gives CASRKTGRGHGNTEAFF.

V and J are TRBV6-2 or TRBV6-3 and TRBJ2-7; D might be TRBD1 or TRBD2, each matching 6 bases. V shed 2 bases and J shed 3 bases, with 14 bases lying between them. The germline V gene encodes CDR1 MNHEY and CDR2 SVGEGT. This CDR3 spans 15 amino acids. The chain's CDR3 is CASSYLLGGSYEQYV. The CDR3 DNA reads TGTGCCAGCAGTTACCTCCTCGGGGGCAGCTACGAGCAGTACGTC.

The rearrangement joins TRBV2 to TRBJ2-7; 8 bases align to TRBD1. The CDR3 spans 17 residues. With 6 bases clipped from V and 0 bases from J, the junction kept 13 bases outside the gene matches. Germline V gene data show CDR1 as SNHLY and CDR2 as FYNNEI. The CDR3 coding sequence is TGTGCCAGCAGAAGAGCCACTGGACAGGGAACCTCCTACGAGCAGTACTTC. This translates into CASRRATGQGTSYEQYF.

The CDR3 loop reads CASSQWGAGPGYTF. CDR3 DNA: TGTGCCAGCAGCCAATGGGGTGCGGGTCCTGGCTACACCTTC. The rearrangement links TRBV14 to TRBJ1-2; D remains ambiguous. Germline CDR1 and CDR2: SGHDN and FVKESK. The CDR3 has 14 residues. V was pared by 2 bases and J by 7 bases, with 14 bases between.

The chain employs TRBV19 and TRBJ1-6; D possibly corresponds to TRBD1 (5 bases). This CDR3 region has 15 residues. Trimming shortened V by 1 base and J by 7 bases, and 11 bases separated the two germline ends. Germline V gene lookup returns CDR1 LNHDA and CDR2 SQIVND (reference sequence). This chain's CDR3 is CASSIVGVSNSPLHF. The CDR3 bases are TGTGCCAGTAGTATAGTAGGGGTATCGAATTCACCCCTCCACTTT. Complete variable domain (other parts from reference TRBV19 and TRBJ1-6): DGGITQSPKYLFRKEGQNVTLSCEQNLNHDAMYWYRQDPGQGLRLIYYSQIVNDFQKGDIAEGYSVSREKKESFPLTVTSAQKNPTAFYLCASSIVGVSNSPLHFGNGTRLTVT.

The J gene is TRBJ1-2, the V gene TRBV4-2, with TRBD1 identical over 7 bases. The junction had 9 bases not matched to a gene; V was cut back by 0 bases and J by 8 bases. The germline V gene encodes CDR1 LGHNA and CDR2 YNFKEQ. The CDR3 extends over 15 amino acids. CDR3 amino acids: CASSQDVVGDRGYTF. The DNA of the CDR3 is TGTGCCAGCAGCCAAGACGTCGTGGGGGACAGAGGCTACACCTTC.

This clone was counted only a few times. V and J are TRBV6-5 and TRBJ1-2, with a tentative D call TRBD1 (5 bases). This CDR3 has 14 amino acids. CDR1 is MNHEY, CDR2 SVGAGI, per germline. V was shortened by 11 bases and J by 8 bases, with 24 bases between the two germline ends. The CDR3 protein is CAAAQGGGLGGYTF. Written as DNA, the CDR3 is TGTGCCGCGGCCCAGGGTGGTGGGCTTGGGGGCTACACCTTC.

This clone occurred a few times. In DNA form, the CDR3 reads TGTGCCAGCAGTTTATTTAGGGAGGCTGGAAACACCATATATTTT. Amino acids: CASSLFREAGNTIYF. This chain links TRBV28 with TRBJ1-3; no clear D gene. Germline V gives CDR1 MDHEN, CDR2 SYDVKM. Trimming left V 1 base short and J 2 bases short, with 9 bases between. The CDR3 is 15 residues long.

This clone was counted only a few times. The chain employs TRBV7-3 and TRBJ2-1; D perhaps matches TRBD1 (6 bases). The V gene's germline CDR1 is SGHTA and CDR2 FQGTGA. V lost 5 bases to trimming and J lost 5 bases, with 13 bases between them. The length of the CDR3 is 14 residues. The CDR3 DNA reads TGTGCCAGCAGCCTGGGGACATCGAACAATGAGCAGTTCTTC. The encoded protein is CASSLGTSNNEQFF.

The chain combines TRBV13 with TRBJ1-2; the match to TRBD1 covers 7 bases. Germline CDR1 and CDR2: PRHDT and FYEKMQ (reference sequence). CDR3 length: 16 residues. The V and J ends lost 4 bases and 3 bases, in that order; junction bases with no gene match: 11. CDR3 in DNA: TGTGCCAGCAGCTCTTGGACAGGTCTTTCCTACTATGGCTACACCTTC. It encodes CASSSWTGLSYYGYTF. Looking up the rest from reference TRBV13 and TRBJ1-2 gives the full variable domain: AAGVIQSPRHLIKEKRETATLKCYPIPRHDTVYWYQQGPGQDPQFLISFYEKMQSDKGSIPDRFSAQQFSDYHSELNMSSLELGDSALYFCASSSWTGLSYYGYTFGSGTRLTVV.

The chain combines TRBV4-1 with TRBJ1-5, with D possibly matching TRBD1 (6 bases). Germline values: CDR1 MGHRA, CDR2 YSYEKL. Trimming took 3 bases from V and 7 from J, leaving 13 bases between them. CDR3 length: 14 residues. CDR3 protein: CASSHGGVGQPQHF. The DNA for the CDR3 is TGCGCCAGCAGCCATGGGGGCGTAGGGCAGCCCCAGCATTTT.

The chain recombines TRBV30 with TRBJ2-1, with D maybe TRBD1 (6 bases). The germline gives CDR1 GTSNPN, CDR2 SVGIG (reference sequence). The V gene lost 2 bases and the J gene lost 2 bases, with 13 bases spanning the gap. The CDR3 covers 15 residues. As DNA, the CDR3 is TGTGCCTGGAGTACCGGGACACAGGCCTACAATGAGCAGTTCTTC. As protein: CAWSTGTQAYNEQFF.

The rearrangement joins TRBV27 to TRBJ1-2; possible D gene TRBD1, 5 bases. The CDR3 is made up of 14 amino acids. The V end was cut by 2 bases, the J end by 7 bases, with 14 bases between. Germline assignment: CDR1 MNHEY and CDR2 SMNVEV (reference sequence). CDR3 amino acids: CASSLRPSGLGYTF. For the CDR3, the DNA is TGTGCCAGCAGTTTAAGACCCTCAGGGCTTGGCTACACCTTC.

The rearrangement uses TRBV10-1 and TRBJ1-6; D is unclear. CDR3 size: 14 residues. V shed 11 bases and J shed 5 bases, with 16 bases lying between them. Germline values: CDR1 WNHNN, CDR2 SYGVQD (reference sequence). DNA of the CDR3: TGCGCCGGCGAACGACAAGAAGATAATTCACCCCTCCACTTT. Encoded protein: CAGERQEDNSPLHF.

The chain joins TRBV7-3 to TRBJ2-3; 7 bases line up with TRBD1. Germline CDR1 reads SGHTA; CDR2 reads FQGTGA. J was trimmed by 2 bases and V by 0 bases; bases with no gene match: 5. The CDR3 is made up of 16 amino acids. The CDR3 DNA sequence: TGTGCCAGCAGCTTAACCAGGGGGTCCCTCACAGATACGCAGTATTTT. This codes for CASSLTRGSLTDTQYF.

The chain couples TRBV30 to TRBJ1-5; no firm D call. CDR1 and CDR2 from the germline V gene are GTSNPN and SVGIG (reference sequence). Deletions cut 4 bases from V and 2 bases from J, with 3 bases between. CDR3 length equals 11 residues. The CDR3 region has the DNA TGTGCCTGGACAGGCAATCAGCCCCAGCATTTT. It translates to CAWTGNQPQHF.

The gene calls are TRBV19 and TRBJ1-5, with D perhaps TRBD1 (6 bases). CDR3 length: 14 residues. Trimming took off 6 bases at V and 2 bases at J, with 11 bases between the two ends. CDR1 LNHDA and CDR2 SQIVND come from the germline V gene (reference sequence). In nucleotides, the CDR3 is TGTGCCAGTAGCCCGTGGGGGCGCAATCAGCCCCAGCATTTT. It is translated as CASSPWGRNQPQHF. Full variable domain (outside the CDR3, taken from reference TRBV19 and TRBJ1-5): DGGITQSPKYLFRKEGQNVTLSCEQNLNHDAMYWYRQDPGQGLRLIYYSQIVNDFQKGDIAEGYSVSREKKESFPLTVTSAQKNPTAFYLCASSPWGRNQPQHFGDGTRLSIL.

This chain links TRBV7-8 with TRBJ1-5, with D possibly matching TRBD1 (5 bases). The CDR3 is made up of 14 amino acids. Germline CDR1 is SGHVS and CDR2 is FQNEAQ. Trimming cost V 8 bases and J 0 bases, with 11 bases left between them. The CDR3 DNA reads as TGTGCCAGCGTTTTAGGGGTTAGCAATCAGCCCCAGCATTTT. It translates to CASVLGVSNQPQHF.

This chain joins TRBV19 and TRBJ2-5, with 7 bases matching TRBD1. The J segment lost 2 bases and the V segment lost 4 bases, leaving 4 bases of the junction unmatched. Germline V gene lookup returns CDR1 LNHDA and CDR2 SQIVND (reference sequence). CDR3 length: 14 amino acids. CDR3 residues: CASSRPGQQETQYF. The DNA for the CDR3 is TGTGCCAGTAGTAGACCGGGACAGCAAGAGACCCAGTACTTC.

The gene calls are TRBV2 and TRBJ1-5; no clear D. From germline, CDR1 is SNHLY and CDR2 FYNNEI. This CDR3 has 15 amino acids. The V end lost 3 bases, the J end lost 4 bases, and 13 bases lay between the germline ends. The CDR3 here is CASSDPATKNQPQHF. CDR3 sequence (DNA): TGTGCCAGCAGTGATCCAGCCACGAAGAATCAGCCCCAGCATTTT. Supplemented by reference TRBV2 and TRBJ1-5, the full variable domain reads EPEVTQTPSHQVTQMGQEVILRCVPISNHLYFYWYRQILGQKVEFLVSFYNNEISEKSEIFDDQFSVERPDGSNFTLKIRSTKLEDSAMYFCASSDPATKNQPQHFGDGTRLSIL.

The chain carries TRBV3-1 (or the pseudogene TRBV3-2) and TRBJ2-5, with unresolved D. CDR1 LGHDT and CDR2 YNNKEL come from the germline V gene (reference sequence). There are 11 residues in the CDR3. V was shortened by 8 bases and J by 1 base, with 5 bases between the two germline ends. In DNA, the CDR3 is TGTGCCAGCCGGTGCCAAGAGACCCAGTACTTC. This encodes CASRCQETQYF.

This chain links TRBV28 with TRBJ2-7; 7 bases are a match to TRBD1. V was pared by 2 bases and J by 3 bases, with 4 bases of the junction left unmatched. This CDR3 is 14 amino acids long. CDR1 and CDR2 (germline): MDHEN, SYDVKM. This CDR3 reads CASSLRPGGYEQYF. The CDR3 DNA reads as TGTGCCAGCAGTTTACGTCCAGGGGGCTACGAGCAGTACTTC.

The chain couples TRBV9 to TRBJ2-1; 10 positions match TRBD1. Germline CDR1 SGDLS, CDR2 YYNGEE. Unmatched junction bases numbered 6, after V lost 3 bases and J lost 9 bases. CDR3 length: 14 amino acids. The CDR3 region has the DNA TGTGCCAGCAGCGCAGGACAGGGGGTGGTTGAGCAGTTCTTC. Protein: CASSAGQGVVEQFF.

The chain combines TRBV20-1 with TRBJ2-7; tentative D call: TRBD2 (6 bases). The germline V and J ends were trimmed by 3 bases and 0 bases, with 12 bases remaining between them. The CDR3 spans 14 residues. Germline values: CDR1 DFQATT, CDR2 SNEGSKA (reference sequence). CDR3 protein: CSASRDGSSYEQYF. The CDR3 coding sequence is TGCAGTGCTAGTCGGGACGGGAGCTCCTACGAGCAGTACTTC.

The chain recombines TRBV5-6 with TRBJ2-1; weak D call: TRBD1 (6 bases). Between the trimmed V and J ends, which lost 3 bases and 9 bases, there was a span of 13 bases. This CDR3 contains 13 residues. Germline lookup yields CDR1 SGHDT and CDR2 YYEEEE. The CDR3 DNA reads as TGTGCCAGCAGCTGGGGCAGGGGTGGTGAGCAGTTCTTC. Translating gives CASSWGRGGEQFF.

The chain is built from TRBV3-1 (or the pseudogene TRBV3-2) and TRBJ1-2; perhaps TRBD1 as D (5 bases). Germline V gene lookup returns CDR1 LGHDT and CDR2 YNNKEL (reference sequence). The V end was cut by 0 bases, the J end by 4 bases, with 15 bases between. The CDR3 length is 16 residues. The CDR3 sequence: CASSQEGQGWSYGYTF. The CDR3 region has the DNA TGTGCCAGCAGCCAAGAAGGGCAGGGATGGAGCTATGGCTACACCTTC.